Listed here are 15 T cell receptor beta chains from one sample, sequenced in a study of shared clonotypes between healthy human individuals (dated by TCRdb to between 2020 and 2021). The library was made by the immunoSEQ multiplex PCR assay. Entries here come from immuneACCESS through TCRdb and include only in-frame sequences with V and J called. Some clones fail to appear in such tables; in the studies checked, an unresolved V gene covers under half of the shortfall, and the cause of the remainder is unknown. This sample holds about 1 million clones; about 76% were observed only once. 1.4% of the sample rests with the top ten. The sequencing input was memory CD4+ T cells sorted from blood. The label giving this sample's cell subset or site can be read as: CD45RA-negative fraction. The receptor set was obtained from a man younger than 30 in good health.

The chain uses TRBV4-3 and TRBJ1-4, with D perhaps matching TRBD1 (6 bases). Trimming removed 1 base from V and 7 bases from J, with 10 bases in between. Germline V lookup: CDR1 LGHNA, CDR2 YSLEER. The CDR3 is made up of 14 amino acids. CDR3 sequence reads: CASSQGRGGEKLFF. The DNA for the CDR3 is TGCGCCAGCAGCCAAGGCAGGGGTGGTGAAAAACTGTTTTTT.

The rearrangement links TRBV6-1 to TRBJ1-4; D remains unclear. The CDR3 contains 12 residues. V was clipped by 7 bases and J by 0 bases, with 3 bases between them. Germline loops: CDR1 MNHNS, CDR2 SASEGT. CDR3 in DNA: TGTGCCAGCATTGCAACTAATGAAAAACTGTTTTTT. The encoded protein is CASIATNEKLFF.

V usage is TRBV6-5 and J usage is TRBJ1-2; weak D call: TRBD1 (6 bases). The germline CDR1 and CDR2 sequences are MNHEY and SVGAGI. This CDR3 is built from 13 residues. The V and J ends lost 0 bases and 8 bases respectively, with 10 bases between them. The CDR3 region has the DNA TGTGCCAGCAGTTACTCGGGGGGCAGAGGCTACACCTTC. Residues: CASSYSGGRGYTF.

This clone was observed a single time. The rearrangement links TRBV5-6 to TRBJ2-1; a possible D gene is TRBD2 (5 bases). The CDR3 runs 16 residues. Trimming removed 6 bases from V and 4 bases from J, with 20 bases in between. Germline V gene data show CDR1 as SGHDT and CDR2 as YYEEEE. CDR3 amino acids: CASNFRRTTRYNEQFF. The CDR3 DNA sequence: TGTGCCAGCAACTTTAGGAGGACGACGAGGTACAATGAGCAGTTCTTC.

CDR3 sequence (DNA): TGCGCCAGCAGTGAGTCTGGTCCTAGCGGGATCCAAGAGACCCAGTACTTC. Its translation: CASSESGPSGIQETQYF. J is TRBJ2-5 and V is TRBV10-1; 9 bases align to TRBD2. The CDR3 is 17 amino acids. Germline-derived CDR1 and CDR2 are WNHNN and SYGVQD (reference sequence). The V and J ends lost 0 bases and 1 base, in that order; junction bases with no gene match: 6.

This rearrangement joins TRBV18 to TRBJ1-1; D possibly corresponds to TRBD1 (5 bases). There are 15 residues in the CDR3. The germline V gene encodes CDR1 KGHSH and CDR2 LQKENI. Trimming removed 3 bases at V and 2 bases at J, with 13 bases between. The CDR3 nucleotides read TGTGCCAGCTCACCGTCGGTGGGGGGAAACACTGAAGCTTTCTTT. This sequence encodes CASSPSVGGNTEAFF.

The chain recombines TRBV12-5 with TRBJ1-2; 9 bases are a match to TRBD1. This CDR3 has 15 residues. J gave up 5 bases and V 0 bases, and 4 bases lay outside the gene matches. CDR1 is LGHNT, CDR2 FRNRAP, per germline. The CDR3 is CASGLVPGQGYGYTF. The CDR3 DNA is TGTGCTAGTGGTTTGGTACCTGGACAGGGGTATGGCTACACCTTC.

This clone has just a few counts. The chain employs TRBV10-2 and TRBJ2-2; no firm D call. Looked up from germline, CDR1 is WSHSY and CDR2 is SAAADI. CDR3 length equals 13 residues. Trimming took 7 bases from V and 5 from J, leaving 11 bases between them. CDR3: CASTSTTTGELFF. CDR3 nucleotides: TGCGCCAGCACGTCAACCACTACCGGGGAGCTGTTTTTT.

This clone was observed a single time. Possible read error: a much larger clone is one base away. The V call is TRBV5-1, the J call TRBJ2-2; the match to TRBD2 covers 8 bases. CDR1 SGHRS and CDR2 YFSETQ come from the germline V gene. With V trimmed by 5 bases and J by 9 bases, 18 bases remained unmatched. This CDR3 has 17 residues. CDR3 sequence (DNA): TGCGCCAGCAGGCGAGGGGTAAGCGGGAGTTTACCCAGGGAGCTGTTTTTT. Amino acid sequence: CASRRGVSGSLPRELFF. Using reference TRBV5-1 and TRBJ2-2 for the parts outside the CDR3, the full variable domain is KAGVTQTPRYLIKTRGQQVTLSCSPISGHRSVSWYQQTPGQGLQFLFEYFSETQRNKGNFPGRFSGRQFSNSRSEMNVSTLELGDSALYLCASRRGVSGSLPRELFFGEGSRLTVL.

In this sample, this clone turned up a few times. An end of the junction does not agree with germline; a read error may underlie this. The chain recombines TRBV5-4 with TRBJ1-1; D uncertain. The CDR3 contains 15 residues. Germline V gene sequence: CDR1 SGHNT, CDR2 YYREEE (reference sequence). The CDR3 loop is CASSRGWGMNAEAFF. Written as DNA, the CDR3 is TGTGCCAGCAGTCGGGGATGGGGTATGAACGCTGAAGCTTTCTTT.

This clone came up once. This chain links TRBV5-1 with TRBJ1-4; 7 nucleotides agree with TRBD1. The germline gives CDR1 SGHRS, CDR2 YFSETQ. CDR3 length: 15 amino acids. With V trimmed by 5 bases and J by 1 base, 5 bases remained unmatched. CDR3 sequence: CASRGQPITNEKLFF. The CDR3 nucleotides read TGCGCCAGCAGGGGACAGCCGATAACTAATGAAAAACTGTTTTTT.

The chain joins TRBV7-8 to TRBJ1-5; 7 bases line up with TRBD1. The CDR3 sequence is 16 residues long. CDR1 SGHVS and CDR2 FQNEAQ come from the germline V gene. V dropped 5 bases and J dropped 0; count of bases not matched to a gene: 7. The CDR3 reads CASSKQGWISNQPQHF. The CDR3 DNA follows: TGTGCCAGCAGCAAACAGGGGTGGATTAGCAATCAGCCCCAGCATTTT.

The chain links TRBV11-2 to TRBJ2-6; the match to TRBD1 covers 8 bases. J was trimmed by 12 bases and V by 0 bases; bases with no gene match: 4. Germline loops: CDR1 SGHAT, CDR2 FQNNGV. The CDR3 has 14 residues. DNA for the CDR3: TGTGCCAGCAGCTTAGATCGACAGGGGAGCGTCCTGACTTTC. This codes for CASSLDRQGSVLTF.

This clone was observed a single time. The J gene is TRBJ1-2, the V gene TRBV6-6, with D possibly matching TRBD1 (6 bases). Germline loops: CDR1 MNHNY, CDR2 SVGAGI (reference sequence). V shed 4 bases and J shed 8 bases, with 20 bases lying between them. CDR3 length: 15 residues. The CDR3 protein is CASSFSEDSGGGYTF. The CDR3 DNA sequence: TGTGCCAGCAGTTTCTCCGAGGACAGCGGCGGGGGCTACACCTTC.

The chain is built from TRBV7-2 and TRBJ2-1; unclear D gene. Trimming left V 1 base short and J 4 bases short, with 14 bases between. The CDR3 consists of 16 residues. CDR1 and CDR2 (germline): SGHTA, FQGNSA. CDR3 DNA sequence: TGTGCCAGCAGCTTAGGGCGGCGGTCTGTGTACAATGAGCAGTTCTTC. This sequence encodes CASSLGRRSVYNEQFF.